These T cell receptor beta chains were read from a single sample in a study of blood T cells in healthy people across ages. TCRdb fed the 5' RACE reads into MiXCR, producing one record per CDR3 protein. In the table there are 1,800,000 or so distinct CDR3 sequences, more than 35% of which are singletons. The material sequenced was blood. These TCRs come from a human donor in good health. Each CDR3 is given without its conserved first and last residue.

v_call	j_call	cdr3_aa
TRBV12-3/TRBV12-4	TRBJ2-5	ASSLIGTKETQY
TRBV7-9	TRBJ1-2	ASSPSERDYT
TRBV15	TRBJ1-1	ATSSLGRTAEAF
TRBV13	TRBJ2-3	ASSLEEDTQY
TRBV11-2	TRBJ1-1	ASSPYRTDNTEAF
TRBV27	TRBJ1-1	ASSPWGIREGTEAF
TRBV28	TRBJ2-6	ASSLIPGGTGANVLT
TRBV7-2	TRBJ2-1	ASSLVAGGQPYREQF
TRBV15	TRBJ2-1	ATSRVIQENGQF
TRBV4-2	TRBJ2-1	ASSQEDAREQF
TRBV4-3	TRBJ2-7	ASSLNSFPYSYEQY
TRBV6-5	TRBJ2-3	ASRRGTSAGPDTQY
TRBV19	TRBJ1-4	ASSKFRAEELF
TRBV7-6	TRBJ2-7	ASSAQPGQGSYEQY
TRBV20-1	TRBJ2-1	SASPGQGVSSSYNEQF
TRBV18	TRBJ2-5	ASSPIGGEETQY
TRBV6-2/TRBV6-3	TRBJ2-3	ASTRQAEADTQY
TRBV7-2	TRBJ1-2	ASSRKGRKDLYGYT
TRBV7-2	TRBJ2-3	ASSLAPGGAADTQY